This T cell receptor (beta chain) derives from a study of cytomegalovirus exposure and HLA in healthy donors. The table lists this clone with a few counts. Its target is not known. Vbeta (60) and Jbeta (13) primers were used in the PCR. Authors' data handling: The count from a later analysis was 79 million or so unique TCR beta chains, around 11 million of them shared. The protocol was immunoSEQ multiplex PCR, while the TCRdb copy is restricted to in-frame clones and leaves out a portion. V, J and clone size reflect that table, while D and trimming were determined from the DNA. The table lists 95,000 to 110,000 clones, around four fifths of them singletons. Study-wide results and limits: The study flagged around 160 TCR beta chains as cytomegalovirus-associated.

CDR3 size: 17 residues. V shed 3 bases and J 5 bases; nucleotides not matched to a gene: 12. Germline loops: CDR1 LNHDA, CDR2 SQIVND (reference sequence). Sequenced: PBMCs. J is TRBJ2-3 and V is TRBV19; TRBD2 matches at 9 bases. The sequence came from a woman aged 40 to 55 in good health and CMV-seronegative. The CDR3 sequence: CASSIIRAGGRGDTQYF. CDR3 nucleotide sequence: TGTGCCAGTAGTATTATTAGAGCGGGAGGTCGGGGAGATACGCAGTATTTT.